The sequence of this TCR beta chain was determined in a study of shared clonotypes between healthy human individuals. CDR1 is SGHRS, CDR2 YFSETQ, per germline. Trimming at V came to 4 bases and at J to 5 bases, leaving 11 bases not matched to a gene. This CDR3 is built from 15 residues. The assay was immunoSEQ multiplex PCR, and TCRdb's table has in-frame clones only and misses some. The table lists 550,000 to 600,000 clones, roughly 79% of them singletons, with about 12% in the top ten. Recent vaccinations or acute infections were absent in the healthy HIV-negative adult donors. Unsorted samples drew genomic DNA from roughly 88 million PBMCs.

J is TRBJ2-7 and V is TRBV5-1; TRBD2 matches at 8 bases. This receptor was identified in a woman between 40 and 50 years old in good health. Some clones in this sample may be carry-over from other donors' samples. The sequencing sample was made of PBMCs. CDR3: CASSVSGREVDEQYF. As DNA, the CDR3 is TGCGCCAGCAGCGTGAGCGGGAGAGAAGTCGACGAGCAGTACTTC. Variable domain in full (rest from reference TRBV5-1 and TRBJ2-7): KAGVTQTPRYLIKTRGQQVTLSCSPISGHRSVSWYQQTPGQGLQFLFEYFSETQRNKGNFPGRFSGRQFSNSRSEMNVSTLELGDSALYLCASSVSGREVDEQYFGPGTRLTVT.